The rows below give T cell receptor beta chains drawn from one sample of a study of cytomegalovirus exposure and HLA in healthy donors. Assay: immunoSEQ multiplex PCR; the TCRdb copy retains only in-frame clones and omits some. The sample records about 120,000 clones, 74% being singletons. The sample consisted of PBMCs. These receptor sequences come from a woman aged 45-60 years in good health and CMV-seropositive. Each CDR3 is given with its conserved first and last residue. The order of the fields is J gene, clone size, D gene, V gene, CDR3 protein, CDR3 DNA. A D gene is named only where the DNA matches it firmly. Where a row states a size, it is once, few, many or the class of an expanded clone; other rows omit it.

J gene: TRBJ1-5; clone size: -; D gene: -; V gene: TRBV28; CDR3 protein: CASARGSGFQPQHF; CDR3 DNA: TGTGCCAGCGCTAGAGGGTCAGGTTTCCAGCCCCAGCATTTT
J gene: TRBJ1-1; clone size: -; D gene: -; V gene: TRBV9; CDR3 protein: CASSPTRDTPLEAFF; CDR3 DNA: TGTGCCAGCAGCCCTACCAGGGACACCCCGTTAGAAGCTTTCTTT
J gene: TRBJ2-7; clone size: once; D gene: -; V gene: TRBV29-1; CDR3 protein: CSVEAGRRDEQYF; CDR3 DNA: TGCAGCGTTGAAGCGGGAAGGCGCGACGAGCAGTACTTC
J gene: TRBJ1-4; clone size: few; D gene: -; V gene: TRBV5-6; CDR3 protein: CASSFYSTSNEKLFF; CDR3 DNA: TGTGCCAGCAGCTTTTACAGTACTTCTAATGAAAAACTGTTTTTT
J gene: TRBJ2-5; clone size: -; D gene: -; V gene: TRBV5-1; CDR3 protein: CASSLVPGVGETQYF; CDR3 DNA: TGCGCCAGCAGCTTGGTCCCGGGGGTGGGAGAGACCCAGTACTTC
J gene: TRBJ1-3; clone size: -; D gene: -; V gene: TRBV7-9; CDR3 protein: CASSLGSGAGNTIYF; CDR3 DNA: TGTGCCAGCAGCTTAGGTTCAGGGGCCGGAAACACCATATATTTT
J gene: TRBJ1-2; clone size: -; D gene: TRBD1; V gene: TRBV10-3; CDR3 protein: CATRQGGSDYGYTF; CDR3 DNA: TGTGCCACAAGACAGGGGGGATCGGACTATGGCTACACCTTC
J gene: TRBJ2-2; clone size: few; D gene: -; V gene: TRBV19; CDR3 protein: CASSRALGNTGELFF; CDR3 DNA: TGTGCCAGTAGTAGGGCTCTTGGGAACACCGGGGAGCTGTTTTTT
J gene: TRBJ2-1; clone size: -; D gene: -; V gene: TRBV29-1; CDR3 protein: CSVENWDKYNEQFF; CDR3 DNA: TGCAGCGTTGAAAATTGGGACAAATACAATGAGCAGTTCTTC
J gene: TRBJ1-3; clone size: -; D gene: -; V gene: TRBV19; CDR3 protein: CASSKNRDGNTIYF; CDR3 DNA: TGTGCCAGTAGTAAAAACCGGGATGGAAACACCATATATTTT
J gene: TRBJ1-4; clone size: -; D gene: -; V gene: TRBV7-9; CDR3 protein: CASSPGGAATNEKLFF; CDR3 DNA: TGTGCCAGCAGCCCCGGGGGGGCCGCAACTAATGAAAAACTGTTTTTT
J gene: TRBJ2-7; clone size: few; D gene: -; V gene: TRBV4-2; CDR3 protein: CASSQERRGPNEQYF; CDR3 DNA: TGTGCCAGCAGCCAAGAACGCAGGGGTCCGAACGAGCAGTACTTC
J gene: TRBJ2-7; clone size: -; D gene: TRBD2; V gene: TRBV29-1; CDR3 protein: CSVAAISGSSYEQYF; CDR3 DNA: TGCAGCGTTGCTGCAATAAGCGGGAGCTCCTACGAGCAGTACTTC
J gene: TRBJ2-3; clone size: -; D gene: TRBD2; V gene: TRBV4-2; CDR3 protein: CASSQDFSGSSTDTQYF; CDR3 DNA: TGTGCCAGCAGCCAAGATTTTAGCGGGAGCTCCACAGATACGCAGTATTTT
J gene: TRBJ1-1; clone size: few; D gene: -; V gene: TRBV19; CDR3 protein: CASSRQMNTEAFF; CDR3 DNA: TGTGCCAGTAGTCGACAGATGAACACTGAAGCTTTCTTT
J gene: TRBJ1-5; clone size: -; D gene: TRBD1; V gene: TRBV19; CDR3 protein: CASSKSTGGGSNQPQHF; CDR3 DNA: TGTGCCAGTAGCAAATCTACAGGGGGCGGGAGCAATCAGCCCCAGCATTTT
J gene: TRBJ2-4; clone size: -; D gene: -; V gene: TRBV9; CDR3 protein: CASSVAEGKGVSIQYF; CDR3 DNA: TGTGCCAGCAGCGTTGCAGAGGGAAAGGGGGTTAGCATTCAGTACTTC
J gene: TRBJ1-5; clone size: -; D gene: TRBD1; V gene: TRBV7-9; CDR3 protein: CASSFQQGGNQPQHF; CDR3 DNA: TGTGCCAGCAGCTTTCAACAGGGGGGCAATCAGCCCCAGCATTTT
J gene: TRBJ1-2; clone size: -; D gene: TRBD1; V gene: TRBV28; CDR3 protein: CASSWGQGNNGYTF; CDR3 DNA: TGTGCCAGCAGTTGGGGACAGGGGAATAATGGCTACACCTTC
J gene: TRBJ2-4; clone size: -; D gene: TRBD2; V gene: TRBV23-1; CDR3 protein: CASSPASGSLGKNIQYF; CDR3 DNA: TGCGCCAGCAGTCCGGCTAGCGGGAGTTTGGGCAAAAACATTCAGTACTTC
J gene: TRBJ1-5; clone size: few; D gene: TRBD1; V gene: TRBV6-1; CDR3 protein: CASSGTGRASQPQHF; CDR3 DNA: TGTGCCAGCAGTGGGACAGGGAGAGCAAGTCAGCCCCAGCATTTT
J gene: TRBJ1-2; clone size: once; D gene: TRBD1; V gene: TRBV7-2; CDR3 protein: CASSFGQGNGYTF; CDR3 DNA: TGTGCCAGCAGCTTCGGACAGGGCAATGGCTACACCTTC
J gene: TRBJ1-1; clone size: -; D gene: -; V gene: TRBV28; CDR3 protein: CASSMFGGMESEAFF; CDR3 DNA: TGTGCCAGCAGCATGTTCGGGGGAATGGAGTCTGAAGCTTTCTTT
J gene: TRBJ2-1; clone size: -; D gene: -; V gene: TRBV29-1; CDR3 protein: CSVERLPSPYNEQFF; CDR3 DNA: TGCAGCGTTGAAAGACTACCAAGCCCTTACAATGAGCAGTTCTTC
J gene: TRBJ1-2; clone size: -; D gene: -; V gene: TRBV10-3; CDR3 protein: CAISERPGDRGYTF; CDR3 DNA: TGTGCCATCAGTGAAAGACCAGGGGATAGGGGCTACACCTTC
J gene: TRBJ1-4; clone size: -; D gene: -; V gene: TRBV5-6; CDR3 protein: CASSWGANEKLFF; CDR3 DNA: TGTGCCAGCAGCTGGGGGGCTAATGAAAAACTGTTTTTT
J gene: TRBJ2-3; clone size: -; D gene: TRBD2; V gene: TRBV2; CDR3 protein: CASSDPIAPLAGATDTQYF; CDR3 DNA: TGTGCCAGCAGTGACCCTATTGCCCCACTAGCGGGGGCCACAGATACGCAGTATTTT
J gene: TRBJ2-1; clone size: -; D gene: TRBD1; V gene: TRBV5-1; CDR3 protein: CASSVGQGQYNEQFF; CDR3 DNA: TGCGCCAGCAGCGTAGGACAGGGACAATACAATGAGCAGTTCTTC
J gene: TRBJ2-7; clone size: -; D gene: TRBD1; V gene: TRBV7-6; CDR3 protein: CASSLATGSYEQYF; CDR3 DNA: TGTGCCAGCAGCTTAGCGACAGGGTCCTACGAGCAGTACTTC
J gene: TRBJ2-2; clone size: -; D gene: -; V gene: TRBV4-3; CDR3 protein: CASSQLAGTGELFF; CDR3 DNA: TGCGCCAGCAGCCAATTAGCAGGGACCGGGGAGCTGTTTTTT
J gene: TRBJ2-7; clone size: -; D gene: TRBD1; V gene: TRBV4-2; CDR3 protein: CASSQDVSGQTYEQYF; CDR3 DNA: TGTGCCAGCAGCCAAGATGTATCGGGACAGACGTACGAGCAGTACTTC
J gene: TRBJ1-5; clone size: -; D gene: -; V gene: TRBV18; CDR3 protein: CASSDQGLHQPQHF; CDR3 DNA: TGTGCCAGCTCAGATCAGGGGCTACATCAGCCCCAGCATTTT
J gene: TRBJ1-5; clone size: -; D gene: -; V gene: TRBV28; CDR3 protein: CASTRTVRNQPQHF; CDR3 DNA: TGTGCCAGCACCAGGACAGTCCGCAATCAGCCCCAGCATTTT
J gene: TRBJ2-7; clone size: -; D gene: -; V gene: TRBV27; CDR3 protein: CASSYTGVRDEQYF; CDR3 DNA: TGTGCCAGCAGTTATACCGGGGTTCGGGACGAGCAGTACTTC
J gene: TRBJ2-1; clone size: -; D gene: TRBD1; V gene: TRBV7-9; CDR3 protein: CASSLPQGARHEQFF; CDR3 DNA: TGTGCCAGCAGCCTACCCCAGGGGGCAAGGCATGAGCAGTTCTTC
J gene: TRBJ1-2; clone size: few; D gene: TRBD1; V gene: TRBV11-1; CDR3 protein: CASSPGQGPAGYTF; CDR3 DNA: TGTGCCAGCAGCCCCGGACAGGGGCCCGCTGGCTACACCTTC
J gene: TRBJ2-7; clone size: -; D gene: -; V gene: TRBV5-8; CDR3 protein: CASSGGLGNYEQYF; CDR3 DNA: TGTGCCAGCAGCGGTGGACTGGGCAACTACGAGCAGTACTTC
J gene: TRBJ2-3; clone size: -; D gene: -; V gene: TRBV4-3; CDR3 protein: CASSPGTGSSTDTQYF; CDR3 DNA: TGCGCCAGCAGCCCCGGGACTGGATCTAGCACAGATACGCAGTATTTT
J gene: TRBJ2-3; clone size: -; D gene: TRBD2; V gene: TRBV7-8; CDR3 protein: CASSSGGGRTDTQYF; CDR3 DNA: TGTGCCAGCAGCTCGGGCGGGGGGCGCACAGATACGCAGTATTTT
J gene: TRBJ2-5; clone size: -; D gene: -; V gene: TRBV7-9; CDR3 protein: CASSLDGGETQYF; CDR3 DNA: TGTGCCAGCAGCTTAGACGGAGGGGAGACCCAGTACTTC
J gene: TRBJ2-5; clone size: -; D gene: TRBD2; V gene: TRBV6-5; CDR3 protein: CASSSLAGGETQYF; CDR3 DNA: TGTGCCAGCAGTTCCCTAGCGGGGGGAGAGACCCAGTACTTC
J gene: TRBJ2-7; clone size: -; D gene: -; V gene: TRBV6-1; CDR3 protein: CASSQIYEQYF; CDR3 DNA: TGTGCCAGCTCGCAGATCTACGAGCAGTACTTC